One sample yielded the 2 T cell receptor beta chains listed below, sequenced in a study of vaccination effects on CD4 cells after COVID-19. Sequencing used immunoSEQ multiplex PCR; TCRdb keeps in-frame clones, though not all of them. The sample lists about 59,000 clones, around 80% occurring once. No antigens are known for them. With the ViraFEST assay, the study expanded antigen-specific CD4+ T cells using viral peptide pools, then sequenced them. It was after 10 days of culture that CD4+ T cells were isolated. Participants received two doses of either the BNT162b2 or mRNA-1273 vaccine. The sample here was CD4+ T cells from PBMCs cultured with HCoV-OC43 spike peptides, taken after COVID-19 vaccination. Subset reported: HCoV-OC43 spike overlapping peptide pool stimulation. Receptor source: a human donor who received a COVID-19 vaccine.

This sequence joins TRBV12-3 or TRBV12-4 and TRBJ1-5, with 8 bases that match TRBD1. The CDR3 is 12 residues long. With 5 bases clipped from V and 7 bases from J, the junction kept 1 base outside the gene matches. CDR3 DNA sequence: TGTGCCAGCAGTCGACAGGGGCAGCCCCAGCATTTT. Encoded protein: CASSRQGQPQHF.

This chain connects TRBV9 to TRBJ1-6; D is ambiguous. The CDR3 loop spans 13 amino acids. Germline V gene sequence: CDR1 SGDLS, CDR2 YYNGEE. Trimming took 0 bases from V and 7 from J, leaving 5 bases between them. Here the CDR3 DNA reads TGTGCCAGCAGCGTAGAACAGAATTCACCCCTCCACTTT. Translating gives CASSVEQNSPLHF.